This T cell receptor beta chain appears in the sequencing data of a study of blood T cells in healthy people across ages. Study-wide points: Versus aged donors, long-lived donors had higher diversity and more naive CD4+ cells. Roughly linear age-related decline in beta diversity appeared, significant by age 40. A strong correlation was seen between TCR beta diversity and naive T cell percentage.

This clonotype has a handful of counts. Its specificity is unknown. Next came a second PCR, run for about 7 to 12 cycles, which used a sample-barcoded 5' primer along with a J-beta primer mix. MiXCR, run by TCRdb on the 5' RACE reads, gives a single entry per CDR3 protein. The sample records about 1,400,000 distinct CDR3 sequences, around two fifths being singletons. Each donor was a healthy Caucasian individual from Russia, aged roughly 6 to 90. The CDR3 spans 15 residues. V was shortened by 7 bases and J by 3 bases, with 19 bases between the two germline ends. CDR1 and CDR2 (germline): SGHAT, FQNNGV.

The specimen sequenced was blood. The sequence came from a woman aged 18 to 35 in good health. The chain recombines TRBV11-2 with TRBJ2-7; D might be TRBD2 (6 bases). As DNA, the CDR3 is TGTGCCAGCACCGGGATGGGGGGACTCCACTACGAGCAGTACTTC. Residues: CASTGMGGLHYEQYF. Drawing the rest from reference TRBV11-2 and TRBJ2-7, the complete variable domain is EAGVAQSPRYKIIEKRQSVAFWCNPISGHATLYWYQQILGQGPKLLIQFQNNGVVDDSQLPKDRFSAERLKGVDSTLKIQPAKLEDSAVYLCASTGMGGLHYEQYFGPGTRLTVT.